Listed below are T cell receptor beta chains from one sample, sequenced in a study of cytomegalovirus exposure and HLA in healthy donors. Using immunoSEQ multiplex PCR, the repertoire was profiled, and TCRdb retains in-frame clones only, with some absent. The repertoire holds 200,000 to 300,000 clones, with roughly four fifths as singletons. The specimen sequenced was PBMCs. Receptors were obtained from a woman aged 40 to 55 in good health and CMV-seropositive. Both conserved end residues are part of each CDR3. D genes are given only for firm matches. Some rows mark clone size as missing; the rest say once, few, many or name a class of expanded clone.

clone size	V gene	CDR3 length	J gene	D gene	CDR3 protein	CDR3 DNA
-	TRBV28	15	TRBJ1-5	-	CASSPMDSLNQPQHF	TGTGCCAGCAGTCCCATGGACAGCCTCAATCAGCCCCAGCATTTT
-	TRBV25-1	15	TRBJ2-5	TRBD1	CASSEYGTGKETQYF	TGTGCCAGCAGTGAATACGGGACAGGGAAAGAGACCCAGTACTTC
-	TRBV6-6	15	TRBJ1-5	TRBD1	CASSQWTGGGQPQHF	TGTGCCAGCAGTCAGTGGACAGGGGGGGGTCAGCCCCAGCATTTT
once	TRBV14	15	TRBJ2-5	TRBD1	CASSQMGRGQETQYF	TGTGCCAGCAGCCAAATGGGCAGGGGGCAAGAGACCCAGTACTTC
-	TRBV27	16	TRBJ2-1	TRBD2	CASSLFGTSDYNEQFF	TGTGCCAGCAGTTTATTCGGGACTAGCGATTACAATGAGCAGTTCTTC
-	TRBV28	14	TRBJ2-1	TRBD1	CASSYRGPYNEQFF	TGTGCCAGCAGTTACAGGGGACCCTACAATGAGCAGTTCTTC
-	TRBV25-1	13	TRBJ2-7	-	CASSDRENYEQYF	TGTGCCAGCAGTGATCGGGAGAACTACGAGCAGTACTTC
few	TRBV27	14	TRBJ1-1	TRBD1	CASSLDRANTEAFF	TGTGCCAGCAGCCTGGACAGGGCTAACACTGAAGCTTTCTTT
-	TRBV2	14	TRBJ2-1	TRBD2	CASSEVGLAGEQFF	TGTGCCAGCAGTGAAGTGGGACTAGCAGGCGAGCAGTTCTTC
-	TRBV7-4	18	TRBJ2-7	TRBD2	CASTPRGASGVGIYEQYF	TGTGCCAGCACCCCGAGAGGGGCTAGCGGGGTGGGTATCTACGAGCAGTACTTC
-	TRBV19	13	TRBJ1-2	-	CASSPDGIHGYTF	TGTGCCAGTAGTCCCGACGGGATACATGGCTACACCTTC
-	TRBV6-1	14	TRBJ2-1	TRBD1	CASRYSGQPFEQFF	TGTGCCAGCAGATATTCGGGACAGCCTTTTGAGCAGTTCTTC
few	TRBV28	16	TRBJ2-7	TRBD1	CASSFPDRDRGYEQYF	TGTGCCAGCAGTTTCCCGGACCGGGACAGGGGCTACGAGCAGTACTTC
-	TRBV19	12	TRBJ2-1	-	CASSTHDNEQFF	TGTGCCAGTAGTACCCATGACAATGAGCAGTTCTTC
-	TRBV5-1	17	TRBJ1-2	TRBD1	CASSSPLGTAYIYGYTF	TGCGCCAGCAGCTCACCCCTCGGGACAGCTTATATCTATGGCTACACCTTC
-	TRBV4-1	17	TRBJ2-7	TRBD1	CASSHKTVRDRGFEQYF	TGCGCCAGCAGCCATAAGACAGTCCGGGACAGGGGGTTCGAGCAGTACTTC
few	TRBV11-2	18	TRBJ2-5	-	CASSPRRGNRGGGETQYF	TGTGCCAGCAGCCCCCGCCGTGGGAATAGGGGAGGAGGCGAGACCCAGTACTTC
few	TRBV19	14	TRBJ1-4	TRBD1	CASSRGQGSEKLFF	TGTGCCAGTAGTAGGGGACAGGGGAGTGAAAAACTGTTTTTT
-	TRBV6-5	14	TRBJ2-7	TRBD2	CASRPTSGIYEQYF	TGTGCCAGCAGACCTACTAGCGGGATCTACGAGCAGTACTTC
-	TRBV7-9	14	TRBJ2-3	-	CASRDSGFTDTQYF	TGTGCCAGCCGGGACTCTGGATTCACAGATACGCAGTATTTT
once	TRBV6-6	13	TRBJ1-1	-	CASILDRYTEAFF	TGTGCCAGCATCTTAGACAGATACACTGAAGCTTTCTTT
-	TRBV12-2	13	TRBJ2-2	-	CASRLKGPGELFF	TGTGCAAGTCGCTTGAAGGGGCCCGGGGAGCTGTTTTTT
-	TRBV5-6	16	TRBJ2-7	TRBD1	CASSLAPGQSPYEQYF	TGTGCCAGCAGCTTGGCACCGGGACAGAGTCCCTACGAGCAGTACTTC
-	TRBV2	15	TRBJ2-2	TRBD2	CASRVGSGSTGELFF	TGTGCCAGCAGAGTAGGCAGCGGGAGCACCGGGGAGCTGTTTTTT
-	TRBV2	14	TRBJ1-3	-	CASRKKGPGNTIYF	TGTGCCAGCAGAAAGAAGGGGCCTGGAAACACCATATATTTT
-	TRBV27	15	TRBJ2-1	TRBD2	CASSLGTSGNNEQFF	TGTGCCAGCAGTTTGGGGACTAGCGGAAACAATGAGCAGTTCTTC
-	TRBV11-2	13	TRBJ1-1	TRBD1	CASSFGQGTEAFF	TGTGCCAGCAGCTTCGGACAGGGCACTGAAGCTTTCTTT
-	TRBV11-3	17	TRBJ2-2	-	CASSLKRGSGNTGELFF	TGTGCCAGCAGCTTAAAAAGAGGTAGCGGCAACACCGGGGAGCTGTTTTTT
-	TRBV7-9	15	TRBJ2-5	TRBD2	CASSLLVAGQETQYF	TGTGCCAGCAGCTTATTAGTAGCGGGGCAAGAGACCCAGTACTTC
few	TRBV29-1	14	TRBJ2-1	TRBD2	CSARRGGRSNEQFF	TGCAGCGCCCGCCGGGGCGGGAGGAGCAATGAGCAGTTCTTC
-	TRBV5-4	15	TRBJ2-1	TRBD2	CASSPGGTVNNEQFF	TGTGCCAGCAGCCCGGGAGGGACGGTAAACAATGAGCAGTTCTTC
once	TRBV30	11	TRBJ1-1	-	CAWNSVQGWFF	TGTGCCTGGAATTCGGTACAGGGATGGTTCTTT
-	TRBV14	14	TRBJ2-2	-	CASEPGVNTGELFF	TGTGCCAGCGAGCCAGGGGTGAACACCGGGGAGCTGTTTTTT
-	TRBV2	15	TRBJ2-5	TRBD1	CASSERTGVGETQYF	TGTGCCAGCAGTGAAAGGACAGGGGTGGGTGAGACCCAGTACTTC
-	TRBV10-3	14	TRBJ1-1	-	CAISAEGSYTEAFF	TGTGCCATCAGTGCTGAGGGCAGCTACACTGAAGCTTTCTTT
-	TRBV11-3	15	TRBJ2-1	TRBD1	CASSSWDRGVNEQFF	TGTGCCAGCAGCTCTTGGGACAGGGGAGTGAATGAGCAGTTCTTC
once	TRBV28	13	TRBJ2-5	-	CASSQQEKETQYF	TGTGCCAGCAGTCAGCAGGAAAAAGAGACCCAGTACTTC
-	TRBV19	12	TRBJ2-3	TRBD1	CATGEGARTQYF	TGTGCCACCGGAGAGGGGGCAAGAACGCAGTATTTT
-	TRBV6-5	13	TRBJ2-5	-	CASSYSASETQYF	TGTGCCAGCAGTTACTCAGCGTCAGAGACCCAGTACTTC
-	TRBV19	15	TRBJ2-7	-	CASSMEGPTSYEQYF	TGTGCCAGTAGTATGGAGGGCCCCACCTCCTACGAGCAGTACTTC
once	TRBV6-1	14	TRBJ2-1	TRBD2	CASSRLFSGDEQFF	TGTGCCAGCTCCCGACTTTTTAGCGGGGATGAGCAGTTCTTC
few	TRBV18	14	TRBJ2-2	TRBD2	CASSVAGGPGELFF	TGTGCCAGCTCAGTAGCGGGAGGTCCCGGGGAGCTGTTTTTT